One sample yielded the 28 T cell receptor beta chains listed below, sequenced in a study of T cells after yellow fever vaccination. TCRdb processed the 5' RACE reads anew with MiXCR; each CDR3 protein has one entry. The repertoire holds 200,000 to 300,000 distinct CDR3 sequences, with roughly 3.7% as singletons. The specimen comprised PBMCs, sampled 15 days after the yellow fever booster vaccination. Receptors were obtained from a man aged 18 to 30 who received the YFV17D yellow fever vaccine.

The CDR3 here is CASKAPEGNYEQYV. The CDR3 DNA reads as TGTGCCAGTAAGGCCCCGGAGGGGAACTACGAGCAGTACGTC. The chain links TRBV19 to TRBJ2-7; D might be TRBD2 (6 bases). CDR3 length: 14 residues. V lost 7 bases to trimming and J lost 3 bases, with 16 bases between them. Germline CDR1 is LNHDA and CDR2 is SQIVND (reference sequence).

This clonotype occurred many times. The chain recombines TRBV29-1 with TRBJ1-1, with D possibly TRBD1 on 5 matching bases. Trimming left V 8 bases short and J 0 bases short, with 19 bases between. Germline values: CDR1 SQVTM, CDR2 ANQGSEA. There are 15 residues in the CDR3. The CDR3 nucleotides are TGCAGCACGAGGGCTGGATGGGGGATGAACACTGAAGCTTTCTTT. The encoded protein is CSTRAGWGMNTEAFF. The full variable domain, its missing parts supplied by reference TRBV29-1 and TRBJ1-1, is SAVISQKPSRDICQRGTSLTIQCQVDSQVTMMFWYRQQPGQSLTLIATANQGSEATYESGFVIDKFPISRPNLTFSTLTVSNMSPEDSSIYLCSTRAGWGMNTEAFFGQGTRLTVV.

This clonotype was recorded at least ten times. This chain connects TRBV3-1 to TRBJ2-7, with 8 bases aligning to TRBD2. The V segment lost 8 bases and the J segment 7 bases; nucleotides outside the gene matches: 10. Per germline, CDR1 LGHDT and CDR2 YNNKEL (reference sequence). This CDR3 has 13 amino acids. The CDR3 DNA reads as TGTGCCAGCGCGGGGGGTGACTTTTCGGAGCAGTACTTC. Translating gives CASAGGDFSEQYF.

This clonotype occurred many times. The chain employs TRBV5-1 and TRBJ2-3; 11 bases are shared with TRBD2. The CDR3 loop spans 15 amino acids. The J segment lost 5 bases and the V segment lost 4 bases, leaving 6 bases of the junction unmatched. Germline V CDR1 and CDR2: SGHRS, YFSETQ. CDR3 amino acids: CASSDTSGGQDTQYF. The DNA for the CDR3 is TGCGCCAGCAGCGACACTAGCGGGGGTCAAGATACGCAGTATTTT. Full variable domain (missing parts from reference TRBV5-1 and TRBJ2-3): KAGVTQTPRYLIKTRGQQVTLSCSPISGHRSVSWYQQTPGQGLQFLFEYFSETQRNKGNFPGRFSGRQFSNSRSEMNVSTLELGDSALYLCASSDTSGGQDTQYFGPGTRLTVL.

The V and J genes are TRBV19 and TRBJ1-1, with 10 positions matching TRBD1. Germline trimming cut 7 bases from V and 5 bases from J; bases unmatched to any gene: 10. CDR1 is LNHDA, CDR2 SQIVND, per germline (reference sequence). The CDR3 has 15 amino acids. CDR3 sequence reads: CASTPGQGTLTEAFF. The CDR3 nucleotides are TGTGCCAGTACCCCGGGACAGGGGACCTTAACTGAAGCTTTCTTT.

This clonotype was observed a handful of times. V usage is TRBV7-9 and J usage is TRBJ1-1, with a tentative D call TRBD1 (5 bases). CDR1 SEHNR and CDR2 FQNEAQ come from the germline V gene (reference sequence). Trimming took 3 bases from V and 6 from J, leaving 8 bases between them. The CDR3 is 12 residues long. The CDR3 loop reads CASSFGGAEAFF. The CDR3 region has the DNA TGTGCCAGCAGCTTTGGAGGGGCTGAAGCTTTCTTT.

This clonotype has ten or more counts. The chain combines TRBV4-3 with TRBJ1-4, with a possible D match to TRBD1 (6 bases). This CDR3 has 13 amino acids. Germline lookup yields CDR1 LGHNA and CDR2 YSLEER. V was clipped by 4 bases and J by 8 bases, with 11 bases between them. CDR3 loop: CASSRQGLEKLFF. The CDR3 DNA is TGCGCCAGCAGCCGCCAGGGGTTAGAAAAACTGTTTTTT.

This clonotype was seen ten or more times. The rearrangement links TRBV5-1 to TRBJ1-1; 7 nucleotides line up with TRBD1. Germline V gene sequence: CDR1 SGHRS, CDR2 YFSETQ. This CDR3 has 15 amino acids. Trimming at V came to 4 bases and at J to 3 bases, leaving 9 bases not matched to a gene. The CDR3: CASSRTGGDDTEAFF. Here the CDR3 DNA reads TGCGCCAGCAGCCGGACAGGAGGGGATGACACTGAAGCTTTCTTT.

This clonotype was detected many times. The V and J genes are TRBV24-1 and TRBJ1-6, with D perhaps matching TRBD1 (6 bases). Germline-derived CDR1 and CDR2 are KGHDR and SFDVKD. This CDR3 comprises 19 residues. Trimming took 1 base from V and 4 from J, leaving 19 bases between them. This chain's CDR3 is CATSDFSRGQSRYNSPLHF. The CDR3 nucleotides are TGTGCCACCAGTGATTTCAGTCGGGGGCAATCCAGATATAATTCACCCCTCCACTTT.

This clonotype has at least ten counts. DNA of the CDR3: TGTGCCAGCAGGCCCGGACGGAGTAACTATGGCTACACCTTC. Protein: CASRPGRSNYGYTF. This chain joins TRBV3-2 and TRBJ1-2; the D call of TRBD1 is as the table states it, not checked on the DNA. TRBV3-2 is termed a pseudogene. The CDR3 is 14 residues long.

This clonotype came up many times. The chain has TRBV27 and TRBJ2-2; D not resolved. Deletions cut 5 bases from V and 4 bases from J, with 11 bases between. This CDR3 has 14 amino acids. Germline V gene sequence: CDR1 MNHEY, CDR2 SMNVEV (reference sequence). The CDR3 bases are TGTGCCAGCAGTCCCTACAAGACCACCGGGGAGCTGTTTTTT. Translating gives CASSPYKTTGELFF.

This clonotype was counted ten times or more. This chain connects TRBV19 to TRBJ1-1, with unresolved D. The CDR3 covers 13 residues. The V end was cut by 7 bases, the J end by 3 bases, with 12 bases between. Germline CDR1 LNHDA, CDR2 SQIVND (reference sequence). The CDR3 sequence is CASTTLDDTEAFF. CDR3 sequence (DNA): TGTGCCAGTACCACTCTGGATGACACTGAAGCTTTCTTT.

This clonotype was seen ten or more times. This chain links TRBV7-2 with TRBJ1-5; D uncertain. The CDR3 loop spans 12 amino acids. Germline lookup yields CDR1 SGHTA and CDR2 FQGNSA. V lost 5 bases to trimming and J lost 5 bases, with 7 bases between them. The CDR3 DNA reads TGTGCCAGCAGCAGGAGGTATCAGCCCCAGCATTTT. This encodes CASSRRYQPQHF.

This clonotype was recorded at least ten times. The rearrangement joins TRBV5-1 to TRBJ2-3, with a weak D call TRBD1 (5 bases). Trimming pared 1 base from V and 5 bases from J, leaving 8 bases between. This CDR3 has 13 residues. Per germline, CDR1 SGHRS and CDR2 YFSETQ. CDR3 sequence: CASSLMGQDTQYF. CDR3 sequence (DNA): TGCGCCAGCAGCTTGATGGGGCAAGATACGCAGTATTTT.

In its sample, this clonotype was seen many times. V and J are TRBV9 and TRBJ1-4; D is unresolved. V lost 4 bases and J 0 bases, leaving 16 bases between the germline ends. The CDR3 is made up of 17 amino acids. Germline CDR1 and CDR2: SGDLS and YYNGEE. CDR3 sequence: CASSTGRNFATNEKLFF. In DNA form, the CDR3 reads TGTGCCAGCAGCACCGGACGGAACTTTGCAACTAATGAAAAACTGTTTTTT.

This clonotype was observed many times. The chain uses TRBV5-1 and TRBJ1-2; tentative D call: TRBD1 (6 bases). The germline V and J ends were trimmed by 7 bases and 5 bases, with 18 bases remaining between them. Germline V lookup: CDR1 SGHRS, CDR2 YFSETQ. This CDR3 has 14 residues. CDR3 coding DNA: TGCGCCAGCGGCGCCACAGGGCAAGGGTATGGCTACACCTTC. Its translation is CASGATGQGYGYTF.

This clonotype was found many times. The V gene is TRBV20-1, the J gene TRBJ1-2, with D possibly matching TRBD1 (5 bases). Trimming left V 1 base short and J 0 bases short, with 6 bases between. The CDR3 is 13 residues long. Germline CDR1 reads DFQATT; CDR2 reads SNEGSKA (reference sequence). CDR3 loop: CSARARANYGYTF. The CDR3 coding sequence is TGCAGTGCTAGAGCCAGGGCTAACTATGGCTACACCTTC.

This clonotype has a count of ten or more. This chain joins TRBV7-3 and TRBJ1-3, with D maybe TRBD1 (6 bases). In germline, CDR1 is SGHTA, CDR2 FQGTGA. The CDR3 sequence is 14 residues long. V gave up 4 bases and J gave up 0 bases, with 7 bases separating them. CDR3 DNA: TGTGCCAGCAGCTCAGGGGCCTCTGGAAACACCATATATTTT. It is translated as CASSSGASGNTIYF.

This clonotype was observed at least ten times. CDR3 in amino acids: CSARGPGPGNSPLHF. The CDR3 DNA is TGCAGTGCTAGAGGTCCCGGGCCCGGGAATTCACCCCTCCACTTT. The rearrangement links TRBV20-1 to TRBJ1-6, with D unclear. V was trimmed by 1 base and J by 7 bases, leaving 14 bases between them. This CDR3 is 15 amino acids long. Per germline, CDR1 DFQATT and CDR2 SNEGSKA (reference sequence).

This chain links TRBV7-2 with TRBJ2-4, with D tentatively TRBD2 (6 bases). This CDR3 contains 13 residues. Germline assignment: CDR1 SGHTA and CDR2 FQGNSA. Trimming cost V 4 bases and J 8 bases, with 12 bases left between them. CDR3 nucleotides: TGTGCCAGCAGCTCCCCGGGACTTGACATTCAGTACTTC. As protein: CASSSPGLDIQYF.

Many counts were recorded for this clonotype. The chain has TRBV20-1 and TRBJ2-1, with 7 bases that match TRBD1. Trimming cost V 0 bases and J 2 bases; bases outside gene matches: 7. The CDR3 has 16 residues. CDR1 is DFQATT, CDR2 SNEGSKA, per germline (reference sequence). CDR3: CSARDSRTGPYNEQFF. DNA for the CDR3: TGCAGTGCTAGAGATTCCCGGACAGGTCCCTACAATGAGCAGTTCTTC.

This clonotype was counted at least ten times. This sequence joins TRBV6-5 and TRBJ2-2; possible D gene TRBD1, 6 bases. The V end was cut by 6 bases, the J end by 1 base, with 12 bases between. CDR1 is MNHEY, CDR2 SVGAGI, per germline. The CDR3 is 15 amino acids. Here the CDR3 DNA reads TGTGCCAGCAGCCTGGACAGATGGAACACCGGGGAGCTGTTTTTT. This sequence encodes CASSLDRWNTGELFF.

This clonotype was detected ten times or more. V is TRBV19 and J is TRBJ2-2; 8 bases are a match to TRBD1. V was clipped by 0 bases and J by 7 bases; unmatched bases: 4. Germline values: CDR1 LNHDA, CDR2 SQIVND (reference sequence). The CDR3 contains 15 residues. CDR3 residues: CASSIEDRVNGELFF. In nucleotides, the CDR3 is TGTGCCAGTAGTATAGAGGACAGGGTAAACGGGGAGCTGTTTTTT.

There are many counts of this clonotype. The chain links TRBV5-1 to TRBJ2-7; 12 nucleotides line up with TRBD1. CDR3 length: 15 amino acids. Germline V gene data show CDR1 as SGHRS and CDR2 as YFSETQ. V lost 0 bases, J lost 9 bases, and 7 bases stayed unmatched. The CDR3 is CASSLARDRGRLQYF. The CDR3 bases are TGCGCCAGCAGCTTGGCCCGGGACAGGGGGCGATTGCAGTACTTC.

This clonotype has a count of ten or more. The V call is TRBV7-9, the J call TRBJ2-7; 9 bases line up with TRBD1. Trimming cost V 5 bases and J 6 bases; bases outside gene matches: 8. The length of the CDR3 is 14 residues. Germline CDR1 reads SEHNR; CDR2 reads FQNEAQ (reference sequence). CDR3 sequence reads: CASSPRQGEGEQYV. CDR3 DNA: TGTGCCAGCAGCCCTAGACAGGGGGAAGGCGAGCAGTACGTC.

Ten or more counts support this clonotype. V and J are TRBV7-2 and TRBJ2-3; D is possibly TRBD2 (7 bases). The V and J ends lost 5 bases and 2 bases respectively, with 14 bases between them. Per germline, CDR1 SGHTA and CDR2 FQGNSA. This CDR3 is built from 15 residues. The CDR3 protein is CASSRWGGDTDTQYF. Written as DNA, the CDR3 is TGTGCCAGCAGCCGATGGGGGGGCGACACAGATACGCAGTATTTT.

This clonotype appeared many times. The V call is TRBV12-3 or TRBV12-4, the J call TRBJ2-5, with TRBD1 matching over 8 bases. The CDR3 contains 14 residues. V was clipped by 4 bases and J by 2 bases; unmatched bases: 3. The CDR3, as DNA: TGTGCCAGCAGTTCGAACAGGGGGCAAGAGACCCAGTACTTC. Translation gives CASSSNRGQETQYF.

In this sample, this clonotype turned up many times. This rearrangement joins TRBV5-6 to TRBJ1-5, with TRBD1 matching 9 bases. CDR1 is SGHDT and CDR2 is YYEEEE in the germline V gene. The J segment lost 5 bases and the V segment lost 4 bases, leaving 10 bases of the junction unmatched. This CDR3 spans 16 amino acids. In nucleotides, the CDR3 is TGTGCCAGCAGCCAATGGGACAGGGAGCACTATCAGCCCCAGCATTTT. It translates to CASSQWDREHYQPQHF.